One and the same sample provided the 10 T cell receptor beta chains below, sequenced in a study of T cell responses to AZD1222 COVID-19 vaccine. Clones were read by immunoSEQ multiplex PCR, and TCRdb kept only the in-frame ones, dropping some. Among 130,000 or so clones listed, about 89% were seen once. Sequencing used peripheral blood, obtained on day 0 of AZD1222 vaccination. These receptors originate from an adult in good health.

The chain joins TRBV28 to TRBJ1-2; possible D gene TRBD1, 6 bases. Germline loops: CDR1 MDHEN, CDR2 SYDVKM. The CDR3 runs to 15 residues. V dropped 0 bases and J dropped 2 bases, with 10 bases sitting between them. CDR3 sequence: CASSLWGGGNYGYTF. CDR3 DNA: TGTGCCAGCAGTTTATGGGGGGGCGGCAACTATGGCTACACCTTC.

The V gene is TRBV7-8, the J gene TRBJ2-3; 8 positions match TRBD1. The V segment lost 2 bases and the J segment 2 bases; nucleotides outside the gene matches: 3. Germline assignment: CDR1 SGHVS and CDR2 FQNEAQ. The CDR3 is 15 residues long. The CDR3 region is CASSLTGGYTDTQYF. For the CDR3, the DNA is TGTGCCAGCAGCTTAACAGGGGGGTACACAGATACGCAGTATTTT.

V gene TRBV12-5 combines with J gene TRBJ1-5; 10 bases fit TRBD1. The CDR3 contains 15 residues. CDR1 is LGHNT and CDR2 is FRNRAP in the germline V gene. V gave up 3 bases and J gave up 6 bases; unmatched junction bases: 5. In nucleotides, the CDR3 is TGTGCTAGTGGTTTCGGACAGGGGGAGGGTCAGCCCCAGCATTTT. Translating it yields CASGFGQGEGQPQHF.

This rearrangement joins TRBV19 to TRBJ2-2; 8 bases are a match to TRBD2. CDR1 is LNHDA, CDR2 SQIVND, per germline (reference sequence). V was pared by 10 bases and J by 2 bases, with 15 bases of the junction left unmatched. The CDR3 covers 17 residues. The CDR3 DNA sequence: TGTGCCATCGCCCAGGCGGGGGGAAACCTCAACACCGGGGAGCTGTTTTTT. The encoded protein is CAIAQAGGNLNTGELFF. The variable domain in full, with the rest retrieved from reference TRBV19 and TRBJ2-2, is DGGITQSPKYLFRKEGQNVTLSCEQNLNHDAMYWYRQDPGQGLRLIYYSQIVNDFQKGDIAEGYSVSREKKESFPLTVTSAQKNPTAFYLCAIAQAGGNLNTGELFFGEGSRLTVL.

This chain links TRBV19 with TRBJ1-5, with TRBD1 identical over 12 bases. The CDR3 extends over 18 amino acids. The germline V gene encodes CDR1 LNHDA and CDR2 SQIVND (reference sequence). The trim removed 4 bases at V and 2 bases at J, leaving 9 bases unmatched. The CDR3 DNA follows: TGTGCCAGTAGTAAAACTCCGGGACAGGGGGCTCGCAATCAGCCCCAGCATTTT. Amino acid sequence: CASSKTPGQGARNQPQHF.

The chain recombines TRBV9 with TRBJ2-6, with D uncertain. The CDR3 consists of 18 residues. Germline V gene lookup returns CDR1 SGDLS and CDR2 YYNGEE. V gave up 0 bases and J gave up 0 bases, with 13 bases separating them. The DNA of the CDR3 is TGTGCCAGCAGCGTAGATAAGCAAACAAGCTCTGGGGCCAACGTCCTGACTTTC. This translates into CASSVDKQTSSGANVLTF.

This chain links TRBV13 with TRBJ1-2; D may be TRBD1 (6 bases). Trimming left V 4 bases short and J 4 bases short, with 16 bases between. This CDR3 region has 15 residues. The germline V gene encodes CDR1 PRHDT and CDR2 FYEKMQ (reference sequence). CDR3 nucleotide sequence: TGTGCCAGCAGCTCCATAGGGGGACGGGTCTATGGCTACACCTTC. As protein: CASSSIGGRVYGYTF.

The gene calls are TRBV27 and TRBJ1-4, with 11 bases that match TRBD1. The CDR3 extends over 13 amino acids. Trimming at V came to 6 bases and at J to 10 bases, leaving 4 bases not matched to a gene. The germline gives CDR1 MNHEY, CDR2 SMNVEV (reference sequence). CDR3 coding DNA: TGTGCCAGCAGGGACAGGGGGCTCGGAAAACTGTTTTTT. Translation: CASRDRGLGKLFF.

The CDR3 protein is CASSDLDRGNTEAFF. Here the CDR3 DNA reads TGTGCCAGCAGCGACCTAGACAGGGGGAACACTGAAGCTTTCTTT. This chain links TRBV6-6 with TRBJ1-1, with TRBD1 matching over 8 bases. The germline V gene encodes CDR1 MNHNY and CDR2 SVGAGI (reference sequence). CDR3 length equals 15 residues. Trimming removed 6 bases from V and 1 base from J; junction bases left unmatched: 7.

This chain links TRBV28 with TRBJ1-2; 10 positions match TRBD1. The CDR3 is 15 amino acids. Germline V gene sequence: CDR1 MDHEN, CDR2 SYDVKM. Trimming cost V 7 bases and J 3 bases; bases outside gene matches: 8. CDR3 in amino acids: CASNRVGQGDYGYTF. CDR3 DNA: TGTGCCAGCAATAGGGTAGGACAGGGGGACTATGGCTACACCTTC.